The next 9 T cell receptor beta chains were all read from a single sample in a study of cytomegalovirus exposure and HLA in healthy donors. This table comes from immunoSEQ multiplex PCR, and its TCRdb copy is limited to in-frame clones, with some not included. There are 95,000 to 150,000 clones in the sample; approximately 91% occur only once, and about 2% lies in the top ten. What was sequenced was PBMCs. The receptor set was obtained from a woman between 18 and 29 years old in good health and CMV-seronegative.

The CDR3 protein is CAWNRGYEQYF. The DNA for the CDR3 is TGTGCCTGGAATCGGGGCTACGAGCAGTACTTC. This chain uses TRBV30 with TRBJ2-7; possible D gene TRBD2, 5 bases. V was trimmed by 4 bases and J by 3 bases, leaving 7 bases between them. From germline, CDR1 is GTSNPN and CDR2 SVGIG (reference sequence). CDR3 length: 11 residues.

The chain has TRBV4-2 and TRBJ2-7, with TRBD2 matching over 8 bases. This CDR3 is built from 18 residues. Trimming removed 1 base from V and 2 bases from J; junction bases left unmatched: 13. From germline, CDR1 is LGHNA and CDR2 YNFKEQ. For the CDR3, the DNA is TGTGCCAGCAGCCAAGCTTTGGTAGCGGGACCCGGGGCCTACGAGCAGTACTTC. The encoded protein is CASSQALVAGPGAYEQYF.

V usage is TRBV7-9 and J usage is TRBJ2-7, with D perhaps matching TRBD1 (6 bases). The CDR3 sequence is 16 residues long. V lost 1 base, J lost 3 bases, and 16 bases lay in between. Germline V gene lookup returns CDR1 SEHNR and CDR2 FQNEAQ (reference sequence). CDR3 protein: CASSLEETGSSYEQYF. In DNA, the CDR3 is TGTGCCAGCAGCTTAGAGGAGACAGGCAGTAGCTACGAGCAGTACTTC.

The J gene is TRBJ2-6, the V gene TRBV4-1, with 10 bases fitting TRBD2. The CDR3 contains 19 residues. CDR1 is MGHRA, CDR2 YSYEKL, per germline. The ends lost 0 bases at V and 2 bases at J; junction bases unmatched: 7. In nucleotides, the CDR3 is TGCGCCAGCAGCCAAGAGACGAGCGGGAGGGCCGCTGGGGCCAACGTCCTGACTTTC. Amino acid sequence: CASSQETSGRAAGANVLTF.

The chain uses TRBV9 and TRBJ2-2; 14 bases align to TRBD2. Per germline, CDR1 SGDLS and CDR2 YYNGEE. This CDR3 has 19 amino acids. V gave up 4 bases and J gave up 0 bases; unmatched junction bases: 8. The CDR3, as DNA: TGTGCCAGCAGCACCCCGGGACTAGCGGGAGACGCGAACACCGGGGAGCTGTTTTTT. This translates into CASSTPGLAGDANTGELFF.

A few counts support this clone. J is TRBJ1-2 and V is TRBV7-6, with D perhaps matching TRBD1 (5 bases). Germline CDR1 reads SGHVS; CDR2 reads FNYEAQ. This CDR3 has 14 amino acids. Trimming removed 3 bases from V and 0 bases from J, with 8 bases in between. The CDR3 here is CASSFVGANYGYTF. The CDR3 DNA follows: TGTGCCAGCAGCTTCGTAGGGGCTAACTATGGCTACACCTTC.

V usage is TRBV28 and J usage is TRBJ1-5; D is ambiguous. Germline V gene lookup returns CDR1 MDHEN and CDR2 SYDVKM. Trimming removed 1 base from V and 7 bases from J, with 14 bases in between. The CDR3 totals 15 residues. Here the CDR3 reads CASSLSRQLIQPQHF. In DNA form, the CDR3 reads TGTGCCAGCAGTTTATCGAGGCAGCTGATCCAGCCCCAGCATTTT.

The chain combines TRBV19 with TRBJ2-7; 11 nucleotides align to TRBD2. The germline CDR1 and CDR2 sequences are LNHDA and SQIVND (reference sequence). This CDR3 contains 13 residues. V gave up 5 bases and J gave up 4 bases; unmatched junction bases: 1. The CDR3: CASSVAGGYEQYF. The CDR3 DNA follows: TGTGCCAGTAGTGTAGCGGGAGGGTACGAGCAGTACTTC.

This rearrangement joins TRBV5-4 to TRBJ1-1, with D maybe TRBD1 (6 bases). CDR3 length: 15 residues. Trimming shortened V by 1 base and J by 0 bases, and 10 bases separated the two germline ends. Germline CDR1 reads SGHNT; CDR2 reads YYREEE (reference sequence). The CDR3 protein is CASSLRTDMNTEAFF. In nucleotides, the CDR3 is TGTGCCAGCAGCTTGCGGACAGACATGAACACTGAAGCTTTCTTT. The complete variable domain, with remaining parts taken from reference TRBV5-4 and TRBJ1-1, reads ETGVTQSPTHLIKTRGQQVTLRCSSQSGHNTVSWYQQALGQGPQFIFQYYREEENGRGNFPPRFSGLQFPNYSSELNVNALELDDSALYLCASSLRTDMNTEAFFGQGTRLTVV.